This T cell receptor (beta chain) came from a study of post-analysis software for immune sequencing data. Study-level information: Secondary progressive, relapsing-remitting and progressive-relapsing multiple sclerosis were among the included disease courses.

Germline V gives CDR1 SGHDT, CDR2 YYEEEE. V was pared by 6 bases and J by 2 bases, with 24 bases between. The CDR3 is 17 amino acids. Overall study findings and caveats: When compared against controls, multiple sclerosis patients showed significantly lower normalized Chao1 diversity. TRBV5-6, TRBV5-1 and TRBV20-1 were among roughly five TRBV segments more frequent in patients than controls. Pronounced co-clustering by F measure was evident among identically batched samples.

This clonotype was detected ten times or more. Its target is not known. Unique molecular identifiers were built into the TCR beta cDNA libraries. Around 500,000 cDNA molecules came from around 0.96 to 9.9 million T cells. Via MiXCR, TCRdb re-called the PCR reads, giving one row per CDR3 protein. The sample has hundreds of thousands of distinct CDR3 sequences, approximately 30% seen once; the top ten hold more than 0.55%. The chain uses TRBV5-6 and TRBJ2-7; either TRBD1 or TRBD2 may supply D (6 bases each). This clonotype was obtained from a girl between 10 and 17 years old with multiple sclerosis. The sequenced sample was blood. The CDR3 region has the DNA TGTGCCAGCATGGGGGGCTCAGATTTGGGGATAGCCTACGAGCAGTACTTC. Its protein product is CASMGGSDLGIAYEQYF. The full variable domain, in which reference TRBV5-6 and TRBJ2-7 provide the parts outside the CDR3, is DAGVTQSPTHLIKTRGQQVTLRCSPKSGHDTVSWYQQALGQGPQFIFQYYEEEERQRGNFPDRFSGHQFPNYSSELNVNALLLGDSALYLCASMGGSDLGIAYEQYFGPGTRLTVT.